This T cell receptor (beta chain) was sequenced for a study of T-cell memory formation after mild COVID-19. Study conclusions and caveats: Mostly located in CM and EM were contracting CD4+ clones, with contracting CD8+ clones located in EMRA.

Constant-segment primers and 5'RACE yielded cDNA libraries for TCR alpha and TCR beta, each carrying sample barcodes and UMIs. One entry per CDR3 protein results from TCRdb running MiXCR on the 5' RACE reads. The sample contains around 370,000 distinct CDR3 sequences, 20% to 25% of which appear only once. A word on this clonotype: Its matching antigen is unknown.

Sample: PBMCs or a T cell subset sorted from them (not recorded which). The TCR was taken from an adult woman who had mild COVID-19 (a few samples of this study predate the infection). Cell type and time point are not known.

CDR3 protein: CAWSTGTWADTQYF. Here the CDR3 DNA reads TGTGCCTGGAGTACAGGGACCTGGGCAGATACGCAGTATTTT. This chain links TRBV30 with TRBJ2-3; weak D call: TRBD1 (6 bases). The CDR3 extends over 14 amino acids. Germline assignment: CDR1 GTSNPN and CDR2 SVGIG (reference sequence). V dropped 2 bases and J dropped 4 bases, with 13 bases sitting between them.